This TCR beta chain was observed in a study of T cell repertoires in cytomegalovirus infection. At the level of the study: Matching HLA type and CMV infection were both indicated by public TCR beta signatures.

Each CDR3 protein gets one entry after TCRdb re-called the reads with MiXCR. The sample has around 130,000 distinct CDR3 sequences, roughly 9% seen once. Per the germline V gene, CDR1 is DFQATT and CDR2 is SNEGSKA (reference sequence). The junction had 2 bases not matched to a gene; V was cut back by 0 bases and J by 1 base. CDR3 size: 14 residues. Study-wide results and limits: Predominance within the ex vivo response was attributable to HLA-C-restricted CMV-specific TCR beta clonotypes.

Many counts were recorded for this clonotype. Its antigen is undetermined. The rearrangement uses TRBV20-1 and TRBJ1-1; 7 bases are shared with TRBD1. The receptor comes from a human donor in good health (CMV status not recorded). Some clones in this sample may be carry-over from other donors' samples. The sample comprised PBMCs. In DNA form, the CDR3 reads TGCAGTGCTAGAGATGGGGACAGGAACACTGAAGCTTTCTTT. Its translation is CSARDGDRNTEAFF.